Shown below are 32 T cell receptor beta chains from a single sample sequenced in a study of beta chain bispecific antibodies for T cell cancers. Whole-study results and caveats: Most targeted TRBV signal came from the leukemia cell line cells, not normal T cells.

These TCRs are of unknown antigen specificity. T cells were expanded from blood mononuclear cells for 2 to 3 days with anti-CD3 OKT3 or CD3/CD28 beads. TCRdb reprocessed the 5' RACE reads with MiXCR, giving one entry per CDR3 protein. The top ten clones hold less than 8.5% of a sample with around 15,000 distinct CDR3 sequences, 2% to 2.5% of them seen once. The sequenced sample was healthy donor T cells cultured with leukemia cells. The receptors come from a human donor in good health. Some clones in this sample may be carry-over from other donors' samples.

This clonotype is medium-sized (0.01 to 0.1%) by share. The chain links TRBV10-2 to TRBJ1-5; 8 bases fit TRBD1. The CDR3 runs 16 residues. V was pared by 1 base and J by 0 bases, with 2 bases of the junction left unmatched. Germline assignment: CDR1 WSHSY and CDR2 SAAADI. The CDR3, as DNA: TGCGCCAGCAGTGAGTGGGACAGGTATAGCAATCAGCCCCAGCATTTT. Its translation is CASSEWDRYSNQPQHF.

Within the sample, this clonotype is medium-sized. CDR3: CASSPSEAYEQYF. The CDR3 DNA follows: TGCGCCAGCAGCCCCTCGGAGGCCTACGAGCAGTACTTC. V is TRBV5-1 and J is TRBJ2-7; D perhaps matches TRBD2 (5 bases). V was pared by 4 bases and J by 2 bases, with 10 bases between. Germline V CDR1 and CDR2: SGHRS, YFSETQ. The CDR3 spans 13 residues.

In its sample, this clonotype was seen many times. The rearrangement joins TRBV28 to TRBJ1-3; D remains unclear. The CDR3 covers 14 residues. V was cut by 3 bases and J by 4 bases, with 10 bases left in between. Germline V lookup: CDR1 MDHEN, CDR2 SYDVKM. In DNA form, the CDR3 reads TGTGCCAGCAGTTTGATCTCCGGGGGAAACACCATATATTTT. Its translation is CASSLISGGNTIYF.

This clonotype was detected many times. This chain uses TRBV10-3 with TRBJ2-7; 7 bases are shared with TRBD1. Looked up from germline, CDR1 is ENHRY and CDR2 is SYGVKD. Unmatched junction bases numbered 11, after V lost 8 bases and J lost 4 bases. This CDR3 has 14 amino acids. The CDR3 nucleotides are TGTGCCATCCAGGAAGGGGGCTTCCTATACGAGCAGTACTTC. Protein product: CAIQEGGFLYEQYF.

This clonotype was recorded many times. V gene TRBV4-1 combines with J gene TRBJ1-1; D not certain. The ends were cut back, 4 bases at V and 5 bases at J, with 17 bases in the middle. There are 15 residues in the CDR3. The germline gives CDR1 MGHRA, CDR2 YSYEKL. The CDR3 protein is CASSLGFEIGTEAFF. The CDR3 bases are TGCGCCAGCAGCCTTGGTTTTGAGATAGGGACTGAAGCTTTCTTT.

This clonotype has at least ten counts. The chain recombines TRBV27 with TRBJ1-6, with D unresolved. V lost 10 bases and J lost 4, with 17 bases in between. Per germline, CDR1 MNHEY and CDR2 SMNVEV (reference sequence). The CDR3 sequence is 15 residues long. CDR3: CATRRLPLYNSPLHF. The CDR3 DNA is TGTGCCACCCGGAGGCTTCCTCTTTATAATTCACCCCTCCACTTT.

This clonotype was counted many times. V gene TRBV18 combines with J gene TRBJ2-5, with D unclear. V gave up 0 bases and J gave up 0 bases, with 20 bases separating them. Germline V CDR1 and CDR2: KGHSH, LQKENI. The CDR3 totals 19 residues. CDR3 bases: TGTGCCAGCTCACCACCACCCAGATTTAATAACCTGTACCAAGAGACCCAGTACTTC. The encoded protein is CASSPPPRFNNLYQETQYF.

This clonotype was seen repeatedly, ten times or more. The J gene is TRBJ2-4, the V gene TRBV20-1; TRBD1 might be the D (6 bases). The V gene lost 4 bases and the J gene lost 5 bases, with 15 bases spanning the gap. The CDR3 is made up of 14 amino acids. CDR1 DFQATT and CDR2 SNEGSKA come from the germline V gene (reference sequence). In nucleotides, the CDR3 is TGCAGTGCTATCCCTCCGGACAGCGAAAACATTCAGTACTTC. Residues: CSAIPPDSENIQYF.

In this sample, this clonotype turned up many times. The rearrangement uses TRBV19 and TRBJ1-2, with D uncertain. Germline CDR1 is LNHDA and CDR2 is SQIVND (reference sequence). The CDR3 sequence is 13 residues long. Trimming took 5 bases from V and 3 from J, leaving 10 bases between them. Here the CDR3 reads CASSEGLDYGYTF. CDR3 coding DNA: TGTGCCAGTAGTGAAGGACTAGACTATGGCTACACCTTC.

This clonotype was recorded once. The rearrangement links TRBV20-1 to TRBJ1-5; D uncertain. V dropped 0 bases and J dropped 2 bases, with 8 bases sitting between them. Germline V gives CDR1 DFQATT, CDR2 SNEGSKA (reference sequence). The CDR3 is made up of 14 amino acids. CDR3 loop: CSARDGGGNQPQHF. CDR3 sequence (DNA): TGCAGTGCTAGAGACGGAGGCGGCAATCAGCCCCAGCATTTT.

This clonotype is medium-sized in the sample. The V and J genes are TRBV2 and TRBJ2-7; possible D gene TRBD2, 6 bases. With 10 bases removed from V and 4 bases from J, the gap between germline ends came to 20 bases. The CDR3 contains 14 residues. CDR1 is SNHLY and CDR2 is FYNNEI in the germline V gene. The CDR3 DNA is TGTGCCACCACCCGGCTCCGGACTATATACGAGCAGTACTTC. Amino acids: CATTRLRTIYEQYF.

This clonotype was detected ten times or more. This chain links TRBV3-1 with TRBJ2-2; tentative D call: TRBD1 (6 bases). The CDR3 is made up of 14 amino acids. From germline, CDR1 is LGHDT and CDR2 YNNKEL (reference sequence). V was pared by 5 bases and J by 4 bases, with 11 bases between. The CDR3 spells CASSGEGGTGELFF. The CDR3 DNA follows: TGTGCCAGCAGCGGCGAAGGGGGCACCGGGGAGCTGTTTTTT.

This clonotype has ten or more counts. The V and J genes are TRBV2 and TRBJ1-2; D is possibly TRBD1 (5 bases). V was cut by 1 base and J by 0 bases, with 9 bases left in between. The CDR3 spans 15 residues. CDR1 and CDR2 from the germline V gene are SNHLY and FYNNEI. CDR3 nucleotide sequence: TGTGCCAGCAGTGAAGAACAGGCCGCTAACTATGGCTACACCTTC. This translates into CASSEEQAANYGYTF.

In its sample, this clonotype was seen many times. The rearrangement uses TRBV27 and TRBJ1-2; 8 bases are shared with TRBD1. The CDR3 is 16 residues long. CDR1 is MNHEY, CDR2 SMNVEV, per germline (reference sequence). V gave up 0 bases and J gave up 5 bases; unmatched junction bases: 8. The CDR3 bases are TGTGCCAGCAGTTTATCTCAGGGGGCAGTCCGGTATGGCTACACCTTC. The encoded protein is CASSLSQGAVRYGYTF.

This clonotype was seen at least ten times. The rearrangement joins TRBV7-9 to TRBJ2-3, with D uncertain. The CDR3 totals 12 residues. The V end lost 5 bases, the J end lost 2 bases, and 5 bases lay between the germline ends. Germline lookup yields CDR1 SEHNR and CDR2 FQNEAQ (reference sequence). The CDR3 DNA is TGTGCCAGCAGCGTAGACACAGATACGCAGTATTTT. Translating it yields CASSVDTDTQYF.

This clonotype was detected many times. V gene TRBV6-6 combines with J gene TRBJ1-1, with 8 positions matching TRBD1. The CDR3 runs to 14 residues. V was pared by 7 bases and J by 5 bases, with 9 bases of the junction left unmatched. Germline CDR1 is MNHNY and CDR2 is SVGAGI (reference sequence). The CDR3 is CASKYTGGETEAFF. CDR3 coding DNA: TGTGCCAGCAAGTACACAGGGGGGGAAACTGAAGCTTTCTTT.

This clonotype was detected ten times or more. The chain is built from TRBV28 and TRBJ1-5, with D unclear. The CDR3 totals 14 residues. V lost 4 bases, J lost 3 bases, and 10 bases lay in between. Germline-derived CDR1 and CDR2 are MDHEN and SYDVKM. Written as DNA, the CDR3 is TGTGCCAGCAGTTGGCCCGCTTCCAATCAGCCCCAGCATTTT. Residues: CASSWPASNQPQHF.

This clonotype has ten or more counts. The chain combines TRBV30 with TRBJ1-1; D is uncertain. The ends were cut back, 5 bases at V and 5 bases at J, with 15 bases in the middle. This CDR3 is built from 13 residues. Germline-derived CDR1 and CDR2 are GTSNPN and SVGIG (reference sequence). CDR3 in amino acids: CAWAEGRGTEAFF. The CDR3 region has the DNA TGTGCCTGGGCTGAAGGGCGAGGGACTGAAGCTTTCTTT.

This clonotype occurred many times. This chain uses TRBV29-1 with TRBJ2-5; D gene unclear. From germline, CDR1 is SQVTM and CDR2 ANQGSEA. The length of the CDR3 is 11 residues. The V gene lost 4 bases and the J gene lost 5 bases, with 8 bases spanning the gap. The CDR3 loop is CSVGSTETQYF. The CDR3 nucleotides read TGCAGCGTTGGATCAACGGAGACCCAGTACTTC. The full variable domain, with the rest looked up from reference TRBV29-1 and TRBJ2-5, is SAVISQKPSRDICQRGTSLTIQCQVDSQVTMMFWYRQQPGQSLTLIATANQGSEATYESGFVIDKFPISRPNLTFSTLTVSNMSPEDSSIYLCSVGSTETQYFGPGTRLLVL.

This clonotype came up many times. V is TRBV9 and J is TRBJ2-1; D tentatively reads TRBD1 or TRBD2 (5 bases each). The CDR3 contains 13 residues. Germline CDR1 reads SGDLS; CDR2 reads YYNGEE. Trimming shortened V by 3 bases and J by 7 bases, and 11 bases separated the two germline ends. CDR3 bases: TGTGCCAGCAGCGCCCCTTGGGGGAATGAGCAGTTCTTC. Translation gives CASSAPWGNEQFF.

This clonotype occurred many times. The CDR3 region has the DNA TGCAGCGTTGGCCAGGACATTCAGTACTTC. Protein sequence: CSVGQDIQYF. The chain carries TRBV29-1 and TRBJ2-4; D remains ambiguous. The CDR3 runs to 10 residues. V was cut by 4 bases and J by 8 bases, with 6 bases left in between. Germline-derived CDR1 and CDR2 are SQVTM and ANQGSEA.

This clonotype was recorded at least ten times. The chain is built from TRBV6-5 and TRBJ2-3; TRBD1 matches at 7 bases. The CDR3 spans 15 residues. V lost 0 bases to trimming and J lost 2 bases; unmatched junction nucleotides: 2. The germline CDR1 and CDR2 sequences are MNHEY and SVGAGI. CDR3 amino acids: CASSYSTGVTDTQYF. The CDR3 nucleotides are TGTGCCAGCAGTTACTCCACAGGGGTCACAGATACGCAGTATTTT.

This clonotype was seen at least ten times. This rearrangement joins TRBV12-3 or TRBV12-4 to TRBJ1-1; 9 positions agree with TRBD1. V lost 5 bases to trimming and J lost 10 bases; unmatched junction nucleotides: 11. CDR3 length: 14 amino acids. CDR3 loop: CASSPGTGKRGAFF. The CDR3 bases are TGTGCCAGCAGTCCCGGGACAGGGAAGAGAGGAGCTTTCTTT.

This clonotype was seen at least ten times. The chain has TRBV20-1 and TRBJ2-7; 11 bases fit TRBD2. Germline CDR1 is DFQATT and CDR2 is SNEGSKA (reference sequence). V dropped 0 bases and J dropped 3; count of bases not matched to a gene: 13. The CDR3 consists of 18 residues. The CDR3 sequence is CSAREEVLAGAAFYEQYF. In DNA, the CDR3 is TGCAGTGCTAGAGAGGAGGTACTAGCGGGGGCCGCCTTCTACGAGCAGTACTTC.

This clonotype was seen many times. This sequence joins TRBV7-8 and TRBJ2-5; TRBD2 aligns across 11 bases. The CDR3 covers 17 residues. Germline V CDR1 and CDR2: SGHVS, FQNEAQ. V trimming: 5 bases; J trimming: 5 bases; junction bases outside the gene matches: 13. The CDR3 loop is CASSPQGIAGGVETQYF. CDR3 DNA: TGTGCCAGCAGCCCCCAGGGTATAGCGGGGGGGGTGGAGACCCAGTACTTC.

This clonotype occurred many times. This chain links TRBV12-3 or TRBV12-4 with TRBJ2-5, with 8 bases aligning to TRBD1. CDR3 length: 16 amino acids. V gave up 4 bases and J gave up 1 base; unmatched junction bases: 8. DNA for the CDR3: TGTGCCAGCAGTTCCCCTGACAGGGGCACCCAAGAGACCCAGTACTTC. Amino acid sequence: CASSSPDRGTQETQYF.

This clonotype occurred many times. The chain links TRBV19 to TRBJ2-1; the D gene could be TRBD1 or TRBD2 (6 bases each). The germline CDR1 and CDR2 sequences are LNHDA and SQIVND (reference sequence). V lost 8 bases, J lost 9 bases, and 8 bases lay in between. The CDR3 runs 10 residues. Written as DNA, the CDR3 is TGTGCCAGTGAGGGGGGTGAGCAGTTCTTC. Residues: CASEGGEQFF.

This clonotype was detected only a few times. V and J are TRBV27 and TRBJ1-5, with TRBD1 matching 10 bases. CDR3 length: 14 residues. Trimming at V came to 8 bases and at J to 3 bases, leaving 4 bases not matched to a gene. Germline V gene sequence: CDR1 MNHEY, CDR2 SMNVEV (reference sequence). The CDR3 loop reads CASGGQGDNQPQHF. The DNA of the CDR3 is TGTGCCAGCGGCGGACAGGGGGACAATCAGCCCCAGCATTTT.

This clonotype has only a few counts. The chain carries TRBV3-1 and TRBJ2-3; D unclear. Germline assignment: CDR1 LGHDT and CDR2 YNNKEL (reference sequence). Trimming cost V 4 bases and J 1 base, with 12 bases left between them. The CDR3 contains 15 residues. The CDR3 loop reads CASSRSFRGTDTQYF. The CDR3 bases are TGTGCCAGCAGCCGTAGTTTCCGGGGCACAGATACGCAGTATTTT.

Within the sample, this clonotype is medium-sized. The chain has TRBV7-2 and TRBJ1-6, with D perhaps matching TRBD1 (5 bases). V lost 5 bases to trimming and J lost 6 bases, with 14 bases between them. The CDR3 sequence is 15 residues long. The germline V gene has CDR1 SGHTA and CDR2 FQGNSA. The CDR3 DNA is TGTGCCAGCAGCCGGGGGGGTATGGGTAATTCACCCCTCCACTTT. Translated: CASSRGGMGNSPLHF. The whole variable domain, remainder taken from reference TRBV7-2 and TRBJ1-6, is GAGVSQSPSNKVTEKGKDVELRCDPISGHTALYWYRQSLGQGLEFLIYFQGNSAPDKSGLPSDRFSAERTGGSVSTLTIQRTQQEDSAVYLCASSRGGMGNSPLHFGNGTRLTVT.

Relative to its sample, this clonotype is medium-sized. This chain joins TRBV5-1 and TRBJ1-1, with TRBD1 identical over 10 bases. Germline V lookup: CDR1 SGHRS, CDR2 YFSETQ. The CDR3 consists of 15 residues. Trimming cost V 4 bases and J 4 bases; bases outside gene matches: 7. CDR3 coding DNA: TGCGCCAGCAGCCCGGGACAGGGGATCTTCACTGAAGCTTTCTTT. It specifies CASSPGQGIFTEAFF.

This clonotype has a count of ten or more. The chain uses TRBV7-6 and TRBJ2-5, with a possible D match to TRBD1 (7 bases). The CDR3 sequence is 13 residues long. Germline CDR1 and CDR2: SGHVS and FNYEAQ. Trimming pared 6 bases from V and 1 base from J, leaving 9 bases between. The CDR3 DNA reads as TGTGCCAGCAGGCGGGACAGCCAAGAGACCCAGTACTTC. This gives the protein CASRRDSQETQYF.